The 5 T cell receptor beta chains below all came from one sample that was sequenced in a study of blood T cell repertoires in COVID-19. Assay used: immunoSEQ multiplex PCR; TCRdb lists only in-frame clones, some missing. Among approximately 96,000 clones listed, roughly 84% were seen once. Sequencing was performed on peripheral blood. The source of these receptors is a woman aged 80 or over with acute or convalescent COVID-19.

This rearrangement joins TRBV29-1 to TRBJ1-2; 8 bases map to TRBD1. Looked up from germline, CDR1 is SQVTM and CDR2 is ANQGSEA. V trimming: 7 bases; J trimming: 8 bases; junction bases outside the gene matches: 6. This CDR3 region has 11 residues. The CDR3 coding sequence is TGCAGCGGGCAGGGGGCGACAGGCTACACCTTC. Protein: CSGQGATGYTF.

The V gene is TRBV6-5, the J gene TRBJ2-7, with 9 positions matching TRBD1. CDR1 and CDR2 (germline): MNHEY, SVGAGI. The V and J ends lost 4 bases and 2 bases, in that order; junction bases with no gene match: 3. The CDR3 totals 14 residues. Written as DNA, the CDR3 is TGTGCCAGCAGTTGGGACAGGGACACCTACGAGCAGTACTTC. It codes for CASSWDRDTYEQYF.

The chain carries TRBV10-3 and TRBJ1-1; D not certain. Trimming left V 6 bases short and J 5 bases short, with 16 bases between. This CDR3 is built from 14 residues. Germline loops: CDR1 ENHRY, CDR2 SYGVKD. The CDR3 loop reads CAISQETIGTEAFF. CDR3 sequence (DNA): TGTGCCATCAGCCAAGAGACAATTGGGACTGAAGCTTTCTTT.

V and J are TRBV7-9 and TRBJ1-1, with D possibly TRBD1 on 6 matching bases. CDR1 is SEHNR and CDR2 is FQNEAQ in the germline V gene (reference sequence). V lost 3 bases and J 5 bases, leaving 10 bases between the germline ends. This CDR3 region has 13 residues. This CDR3 is CASSLDSVTEAFF. DNA for the CDR3: TGTGCCAGCAGCTTGGACAGCGTGACTGAAGCTTTCTTT.

This chain links TRBV2 with TRBJ1-2; a possible D gene is TRBD1 (5 bases). V was shortened by 5 bases and J by 6 bases, with 16 bases between the two germline ends. CDR1 and CDR2 from the germline V gene are SNHLY and FYNNEI. The length of the CDR3 is 14 residues. This CDR3 is CASSPDIQGDGYTF. CDR3 in DNA: TGTGCCAGCAGTCCGGACATCCAAGGGGATGGCTACACCTTC. The full variable domain, rest sourced from reference TRBV2 and TRBJ1-2, is EPEVTQTPSHQVTQMGQEVILRCVPISNHLYFYWYRQILGQKVEFLVSFYNNEISEKSEIFDDQFSVERPDGSNFTLKIRSTKLEDSAMYFCASSPDIQGDGYTFGSGTRLTVV.